This TCR beta chain was profiled in a study of blood T cell repertoires in COVID-19. Authors' data handling: Quantification of nucleated cells was approximated via reference gene primer amplification. Generated by immunoSEQ multiplex PCR, the TCRdb table keeps only in-frame clones and is missing some. Clone size and the V and J calls come from that table; the DNA yielded D and trimming. This sample has around 70,000 clones, with roughly 75% found just once. Sequencing used peripheral blood. This clonotype was sampled from a human donor in a cohort sampled during active COVID-19.

CDR3 coding DNA: TGTGCCGGCGCGGGGGGGGGAAACAATGAGCAGTTCTTC. Its protein is CAGAGGGNNEQFF. This chain joins TRBV30 and TRBJ2-1; 9 bases map to TRBD2. CDR1 is GTSNPN, CDR2 SVGIG, per germline (reference sequence). The CDR3 covers 13 residues. J was trimmed by 5 bases and V by 8 bases; bases with no gene match: 7.